What follows describes a single TCR beta chain. Its antigen is unidentified. These data come from a study of T cells after posttransplantation cyclophosphamide. Notes on the study in general: TRB clonality was highly associated with recipient CMV seropositivity and reactivation. Tissue-infiltrating T cells from skin or gut overlapped little with blood T cells. Donor-recipient repertoire similarity was low at 1-2 months, rising over year one.

From germline, CDR1 is MGHDK and CDR2 SYGVNS. With 2 bases removed from V and 3 bases from J, the gap between germline ends came to 20 bases. The CDR3 runs 17 residues. Generated by immunoSEQ multiplex PCR, the TCRdb table keeps only in-frame clones and is missing some. Among roughly 12,000 clones listed, about 89% were seen once. Cyclophosphamide on days +3 and +4 followed busulfan-fludarabine conditioning and a marrow graft. The chain combines TRBV25-1 with TRBJ2-7, with a weak D call TRBD1 (5 bases). The sample consisted of PBMCs, taken after allogeneic stem cell transplant with posttransplant cyclophosphamide. This TCR derives from a female patient aged 30 to 40 who received an allogeneic stem cell transplant from an unrelated donor, was CMV-positive, and had no GVHD. Some T cells may trace back to the graft donor. CDR3 sequence (DNA): TGTGCCAGCAGTGAACTACCCGACAGCCACGTGCACTACGAGCAGTACTTC. Encoded protein: CASSELPDSHVHYEQYF.